These 11 T cell receptor beta chains share one sample of origin, sequenced in a study of T-cell memory formation after mild COVID-19. TCRdb called the 5' RACE reads again in MiXCR, with one record for every CDR3 protein. Of tens of thousands of distinct CDR3 sequences listed, 12% are singletons. The sample taken for sequencing was PBMCs or a T cell subset sorted from them (not recorded which). These receptors were collected from a young man who had mild COVID-19 (a few samples of this study predate the infection). Cell type and time point are not known.

This clonotype turned up a few times. The chain joins TRBV18 to TRBJ2-5; either TRBD1 or TRBD2 may fit D (5 bases each). The germline V gene encodes CDR1 KGHSH and CDR2 LQKENI. The CDR3 extends over 14 amino acids. V lost 5 bases, J lost 8 bases, and 18 bases lay in between. CDR3 residues: CASSLPGPKETQYF. CDR3 nucleotide sequence: TGTGCCAGCTCATTACCGGGACCTAAGGAAACCCAGTACTTC.

In regard to this clonotype: A junction boundary mismatches the germline segment, possibly from a read error. The chain uses TRBV12-3 or TRBV12-4 and TRBJ1-3; weak D call: TRBD1 (6 bases). This CDR3 contains 16 residues. CDR3 sequence reads: CASSFDRPLSGNTTYF. The CDR3 DNA is TGTGCCAGCAGTTTTGACAGGCCGCTCTCTGGAAACACCACATATTTT.

In this sample, this clonotype turned up many times. V and J are TRBV7-6 and TRBJ2-7, with 8 bases identical to TRBD2. Trimming removed 5 bases from V and 2 bases from J; junction bases left unmatched: 17. Germline V gives CDR1 SGHVS, CDR2 FNYEAQ. The CDR3 runs to 18 residues. CDR3 in DNA: TGTGCCAGCAGCACAGGCCCGACTGTAGCGGGGCTGACCTACGAGCAGTACTTC. Protein: CASSTGPTVAGLTYEQYF.

The table lists this clonotype with many counts. This chain uses TRBV5-1 with TRBJ2-3, with TRBD1 matching over 8 bases. Trimming removed 4 bases from V and 0 bases from J; junction bases left unmatched: 7. Germline V lookup: CDR1 SGHRS, CDR2 YFSETQ. The CDR3 runs 16 residues. The CDR3 is CASSVVGTGSTDTQYF. CDR3 DNA sequence: TGCGCCAGCAGCGTGGTCGGGACAGGAAGCACAGATACGCAGTATTTT. The whole variable domain, remainder taken from reference TRBV5-1 and TRBJ2-3, is KAGVTQTPRYLIKTRGQQVTLSCSPISGHRSVSWYQQTPGQGLQFLFEYFSETQRNKGNFPGRFSGRQFSNSRSEMNVSTLELGDSALYLCASSVVGTGSTDTQYFGPGTRLTVL.

Ten or more counts support this clonotype. The chain recombines TRBV4-3 with TRBJ2-2, with 9 bases lining up with TRBD1. CDR3 length equals 15 residues. V lost 5 bases to trimming and J lost 8 bases; unmatched junction nucleotides: 9. From germline, CDR1 is LGHNA and CDR2 YSLEER. CDR3 nucleotide sequence: TGCGCCAGCAGCTTTACAGGGGGCCGATTTGGGGAGCTGTTTTTT. Its protein product is CASSFTGGRFGELFF.

The chain combines TRBV9 with TRBJ2-3; possibly TRBD2 for D (6 bases). Germline V lookup: CDR1 SGDLS, CDR2 YYNGEE. The CDR3 contains 16 residues. The V and J ends lost 1 base and 0 bases respectively, with 12 bases between them. The CDR3 protein is CASSVSEGTSTDTQYF. The CDR3 DNA is TGTGCCAGCAGCGTATCGGAGGGCACTAGCACAGATACGCAGTATTTT. Based on the CDR3 plus reference TRBV9 and TRBJ2-3, the full variable domain is DSGVTQTPKHLITATGQRVTLRCSPRSGDLSVYWYQQSLDQGLQFLIQYYNGEERAKGNILERFSAQQFPDLHSELNLSSLELGDSALYFCASSVSEGTSTDTQYFGPGTRLTVL.

This clonotype came up a few times. This chain uses TRBV20-1 with TRBJ1-1, with D perhaps TRBD1 (6 bases). The germline V gene has CDR1 DFQATT and CDR2 SNEGSKA (reference sequence). The V end lost 5 bases, the J end lost 6 bases, and 10 bases lay between the germline ends. The CDR3 is 11 residues long. The CDR3 loop reads CSAQRQAEAFF. For the CDR3, the DNA is TGCAGTGCTCAACGACAGGCTGAAGCTTTCTTT.

This clonotype showed up just a few times. The chain uses TRBV4-1 and TRBJ2-5, with D uncertain. Trimming left V 6 bases short and J 6 bases short, with 14 bases between. Germline values: CDR1 MGHRA, CDR2 YSYEKL. This CDR3 comprises 13 residues. The CDR3 sequence: CASSPLDPKTQYF. The CDR3 DNA follows: TGCGCCAGCAGTCCCTTGGACCCGAAGACCCAGTACTTC.

The chain is built from TRBV4-2 and TRBJ2-1, with 9 bases matching TRBD2. Germline V gives CDR1 LGHNA, CDR2 YNFKEQ. CDR3 size: 13 residues. V lost 4 bases, J lost 7 bases, and 2 bases stayed unmatched. CDR3 region: CASSRLAENEQFF. For the CDR3, the DNA is TGTGCCAGCAGCCGACTAGCGGAAAATGAGCAGTTCTTC.

As concerns this clonotype: Because it lacks the conserved phenylalanine or tryptophan at the end, this CDR3 is likely a read error. The chain links TRBV6-1 to TRBJ1-2, with a possible D match to TRBD1 (5 bases). This CDR3 is built from 14 residues. The germline CDR1 and CDR2 sequences are MNHNS and SASEGT. V lost 1 base and J lost 7, with 13 bases in between. The CDR3 is CASSEVPGGGGYTL. The DNA for the CDR3 is TGTGCCAGCAGTGAAGTTCCCGGGGGAGGTGGCTACACCTTA.

V gene TRBV5-4 combines with J gene TRBJ2-1; D gene unclear. The V gene lost 0 bases and the J gene lost 7 bases, with 2 bases spanning the gap. CDR1 and CDR2 from the germline V gene are SGHNT and YYREEE (reference sequence). This CDR3 spans 11 amino acids. CDR3 bases: TGTGCCAGCAGCTTGGAGAATGAGCAGTTCTTC. It translates to CASSLENEQFF.